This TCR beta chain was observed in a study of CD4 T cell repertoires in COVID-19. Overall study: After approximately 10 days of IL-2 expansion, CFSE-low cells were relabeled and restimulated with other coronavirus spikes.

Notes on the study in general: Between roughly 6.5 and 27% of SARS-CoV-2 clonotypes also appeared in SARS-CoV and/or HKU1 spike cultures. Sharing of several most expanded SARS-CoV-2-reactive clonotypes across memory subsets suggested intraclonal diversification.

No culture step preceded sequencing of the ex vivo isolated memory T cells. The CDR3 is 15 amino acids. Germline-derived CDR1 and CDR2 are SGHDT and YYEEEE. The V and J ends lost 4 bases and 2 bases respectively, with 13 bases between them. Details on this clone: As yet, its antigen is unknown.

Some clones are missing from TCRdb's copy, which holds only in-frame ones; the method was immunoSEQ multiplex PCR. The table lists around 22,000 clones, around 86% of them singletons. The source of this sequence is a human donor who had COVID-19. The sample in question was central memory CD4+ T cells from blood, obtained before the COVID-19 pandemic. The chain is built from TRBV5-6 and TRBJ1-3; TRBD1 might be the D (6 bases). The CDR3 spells CASSKQGEAGNTIYF. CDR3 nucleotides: TGTGCCAGCAGCAAACAGGGTGAGGCTGGAAACACCATATATTTT.